Shown below are 15 T cell receptor beta chains from a single sample sequenced in a study of tumor-infiltrating lymphocytes in localized non-small cell lung cancer. TCRdb's copy holds only in-frame clones and misses some; the assay was immunoSEQ multiplex PCR. Of about 12,000 clones in the sample, about 85% were seen once. Sequenced input: lung tumor tissue. The receptors originated from a human donor with non-small cell lung cancer.

V gene TRBV30 combines with J gene TRBJ1-5; no clear D gene. Germline values: CDR1 GTSNPN, CDR2 SVGIG (reference sequence). CDR3 length: 12 amino acids. The V end lost 0 bases, the J end lost 9 bases, and 9 bases lay between the germline ends. DNA for the CDR3: TGTGCCTGGAGTGTACGACTGGGGCCCCAGCATTTT. Its protein is CAWSVRLGPQHF.

This clone was observed a few times. The chain employs TRBV12-5 and TRBJ1-3; D call uncertain. V lost 0 bases and J 0 bases, leaving 6 bases between the germline ends. CDR3 size: 15 residues. Germline V lookup: CDR1 LGHNT, CDR2 FRNRAP. CDR3 amino acids: CASGLVPGSGNTIYF. The CDR3 nucleotides are TGTGCTAGTGGTTTGGTACCGGGCTCTGGAAACACCATATATTTT.

CDR3 coding DNA: TGTGCCAGCAGCCAAGTTGGCAGGCTAAGAACGGAAGCTTTCTTT. Translating it yields CASSQVGRLRTEAFF. The J gene is TRBJ1-1, the V gene TRBV4-2, with D hard to call. There are 15 residues in the CDR3. Between the trimmed V and J ends, which lost 1 base and 8 bases, there was a span of 17 bases. The germline V gene encodes CDR1 LGHNA and CDR2 YNFKEQ.

The chain uses TRBV5-6 and TRBJ2-3; D not certain. The CDR3 length is 13 residues. Germline-derived CDR1 and CDR2 are SGHDT and YYEEEE. V was clipped by 3 bases and J by 10 bases, with 15 bases between them. In DNA form, the CDR3 reads TGTGCCAGCAGCTCCACGAGCCTAATCGCGCAGTATTTT. Amino acid sequence: CASSSTSLIAQYF. Variable domain in full (rest from reference TRBV5-6 and TRBJ2-3): DAGVTQSPTHLIKTRGQQVTLRCSPKSGHDTVSWYQQALGQGPQFIFQYYEEEERQRGNFPDRFSGHQFPNYSSELNVNALLLGDSALYLCASSSTSLIAQYFGPGTRLTVL.

Details on this clone: A junction end diverges from the germline sequence, so it may reflect a read error. The rearrangement links TRBV6-5 to TRBJ1-1; 7 nucleotides line up with TRBD1. The CDR3 length is 16 residues. CDR1 is MNHEY and CDR2 is SVGAGI in the germline V gene. CDR3 protein: CASIYRGRGMNTEAFF. CDR3 in DNA: TGTGCCAGCATTTACAGGGGTCGCGGAATGAACACTGAAGCTTTCTTT.

The genes are TRBV2 and TRBJ2-7; 12 nucleotides match TRBD2. This CDR3 has 14 amino acids. The germline CDR1 and CDR2 sequences are SNHLY and FYNNEI. V was pared by 6 bases and J by 9 bases, with 9 bases of the junction left unmatched. The chain's CDR3 is CASRLSSGGATQYF. CDR3 DNA sequence: TGTGCCAGCAGGCTGTCTAGCGGGGGGGCCACGCAGTACTTC.

This clone occurred once. The rearrangement links TRBV6-1 to TRBJ2-7; possibly TRBD2 for D (6 bases). Germline assignment: CDR1 MNHNS and CDR2 SASEGT. This CDR3 region has 13 residues. Trimming removed 7 bases from V and 4 bases from J, with 14 bases in between. In nucleotides, the CDR3 is TGTGCCAGCACGAAGCAGGGAGGATACGAGCAGTACTTC. Encoded protein: CASTKQGGYEQYF.

V gene TRBV14 combines with J gene TRBJ2-6; D perhaps matches TRBD1 (5 bases). Looked up from germline, CDR1 is SGHDN and CDR2 is FVKESK. The CDR3 contains 14 residues. V lost 6 bases and J lost 3, with 9 bases in between. The CDR3 here is CASSSQGGANVLTF. The CDR3 DNA follows: TGTGCCAGCAGTTCTCAGGGTGGGGCCAACGTCCTGACTTTC.

J is TRBJ2-3 and V is TRBV19; possibly TRBD2 for D (7 bases). V gave up 10 bases and J gave up 2 bases, with 16 bases separating them. Germline V gene sequence: CDR1 LNHDA, CDR2 SQIVND (reference sequence). The CDR3 spans 14 residues. CDR3 DNA sequence: TGTGCCATTTCCTTTGGGGGGGCCACAGATACGCAGTATTTT. It is translated as CAISFGGATDTQYF. Looking up the rest from reference TRBV19 and TRBJ2-3 gives the full variable domain: DGGITQSPKYLFRKEGQNVTLSCEQNLNHDAMYWYRQDPGQGLRLIYYSQIVNDFQKGDIAEGYSVSREKKESFPLTVTSAQKNPTAFYLCAISFGGATDTQYFGPGTRLTVL.

The count of this clone is one. J is TRBJ2-5 and V is TRBV6-1; maybe TRBD2 (6 bases). Trimming pared 6 bases from V and 5 bases from J, leaving 19 bases between. Germline-derived CDR1 and CDR2 are MNHNS and SASEGT. The CDR3 spans 15 residues. In nucleotides, the CDR3 is TGTGCCAGCAGACTGGGAGCGGGTCACCTGGAGACCCAGTACTTC. Amino acids: CASRLGAGHLETQYF.

The rearrangement links TRBV19 to TRBJ1-6, with 7 bases aligning to TRBD1. The CDR3 length is 16 residues. After removal of 7 bases from V and 3 bases from J, the junction contained 9 bases not matched to a gene. The V gene's germline CDR1 is LNHDA and CDR2 SQIVND (reference sequence). CDR3 in amino acids: CASTHGTVYYNSPLHF. The CDR3 coding sequence is TGTGCCAGTACCCACGGGACAGTATACTATAATTCACCCCTCCACTTT.

This rearrangement joins TRBV4-3 to TRBJ2-7; D is ambiguous. V gave up 9 bases and J gave up 7 bases, with 13 bases separating them. The germline V gene encodes CDR1 LGHNA and CDR2 YSLEER. The CDR3 loop spans 11 amino acids. CDR3 nucleotide sequence: TGCGCCAGTGTCGACGGTGGAGAGCAGTACTTC. Encoded protein: CASVDGGEQYF.

The chain is built from TRBV19 and TRBJ2-2; 9 bases agree with TRBD1. J was trimmed by 1 base and V by 7 bases; bases with no gene match: 13. The CDR3 consists of 18 residues. Germline CDR1 reads LNHDA; CDR2 reads SQIVND (reference sequence). The CDR3 loop reads CASTTQSGTGMNTGELFF. As DNA, the CDR3 is TGTGCCAGTACTACACAATCCGGGACAGGGATGAACACCGGGGAGCTGTTTTTT.

This chain links TRBV5-4 with TRBJ1-5, with TRBD1 matching 7 bases. There are 15 residues in the CDR3. J gave up 2 bases and V 0 bases, and 2 bases lay outside the gene matches. In germline, CDR1 is SGHNT, CDR2 YYREEE (reference sequence). The DNA of the CDR3 is TGTGCCAGCAGCTTGGCCGGGACAGGCAATCAGCCCCAGCATTTT. Protein sequence: CASSLAGTGNQPQHF.

This chain's CDR3 is CASSEGLSNQPQHF. The DNA for the CDR3 is TGTGCCAGCAGCGAGGGGCTAAGCAATCAGCCCCAGCATTTT. This chain joins TRBV2 and TRBJ1-5; D possibly corresponds to TRBD1 (5 bases). V was clipped by 6 bases and J by 1 base, with 10 bases between them. This CDR3 is built from 14 residues. Germline values: CDR1 SNHLY, CDR2 FYNNEI.